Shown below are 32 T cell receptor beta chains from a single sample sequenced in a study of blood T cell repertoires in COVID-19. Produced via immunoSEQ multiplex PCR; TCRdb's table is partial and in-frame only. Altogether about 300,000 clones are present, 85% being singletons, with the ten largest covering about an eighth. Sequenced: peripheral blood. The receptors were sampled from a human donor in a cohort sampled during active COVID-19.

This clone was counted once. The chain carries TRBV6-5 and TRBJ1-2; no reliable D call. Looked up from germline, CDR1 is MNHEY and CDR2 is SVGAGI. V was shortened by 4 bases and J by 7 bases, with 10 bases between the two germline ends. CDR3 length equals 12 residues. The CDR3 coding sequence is TGTGCCAGCAGTTCTCACAGTGTTGGCTACACCTTC. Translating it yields CASSSHSVGYTF.

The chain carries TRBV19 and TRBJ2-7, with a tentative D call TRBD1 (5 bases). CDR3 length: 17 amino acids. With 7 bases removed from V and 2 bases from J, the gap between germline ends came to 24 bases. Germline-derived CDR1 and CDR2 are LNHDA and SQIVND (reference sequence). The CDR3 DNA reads TGTGCCAGTAATTCGTGGGAAAAGGCGGACAACCCCTACGAGCAGTACTTC. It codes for CASNSWEKADNPYEQYF.

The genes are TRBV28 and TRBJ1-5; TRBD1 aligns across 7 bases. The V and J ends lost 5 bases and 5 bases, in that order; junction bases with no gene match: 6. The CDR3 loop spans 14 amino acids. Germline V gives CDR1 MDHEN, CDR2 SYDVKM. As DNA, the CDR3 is TGTGCCAGCAGTCCACAGGGGTGGGATCAGCCCCAGCATTTT. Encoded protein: CASSPQGWDQPQHF.

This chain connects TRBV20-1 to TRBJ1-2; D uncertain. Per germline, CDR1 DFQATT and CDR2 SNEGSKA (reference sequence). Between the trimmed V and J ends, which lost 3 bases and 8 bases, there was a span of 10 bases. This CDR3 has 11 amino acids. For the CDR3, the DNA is TGCAGTGCTAGTGCAGTTTCGGGCTACACCTTC. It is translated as CSASAVSGYTF.

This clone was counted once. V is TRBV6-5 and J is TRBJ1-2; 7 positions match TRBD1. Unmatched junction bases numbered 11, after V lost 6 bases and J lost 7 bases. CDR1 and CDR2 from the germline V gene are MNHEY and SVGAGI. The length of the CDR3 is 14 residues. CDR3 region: CASSRGQPSSGYTF. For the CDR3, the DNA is TGTGCCAGCAGCCGGGGACAGCCGTCTTCTGGCTACACCTTC.

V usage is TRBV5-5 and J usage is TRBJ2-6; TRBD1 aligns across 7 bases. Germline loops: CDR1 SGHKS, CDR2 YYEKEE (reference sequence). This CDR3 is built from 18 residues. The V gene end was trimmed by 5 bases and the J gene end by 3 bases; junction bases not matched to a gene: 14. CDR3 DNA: TGTGCCAGCAGTCCCCGGACAGGTTTGTTGTATGGGGCCAACGTCCTGACTTTC. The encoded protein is CASSPRTGLLYGANVLTF.

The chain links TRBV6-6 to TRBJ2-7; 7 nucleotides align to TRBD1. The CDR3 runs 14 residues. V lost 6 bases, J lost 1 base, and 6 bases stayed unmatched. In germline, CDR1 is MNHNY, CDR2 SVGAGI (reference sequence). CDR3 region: CASSPTGLSYEQYF. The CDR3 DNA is TGTGCCAGCAGCCCGACAGGGCTTTCCTACGAGCAGTACTTC.

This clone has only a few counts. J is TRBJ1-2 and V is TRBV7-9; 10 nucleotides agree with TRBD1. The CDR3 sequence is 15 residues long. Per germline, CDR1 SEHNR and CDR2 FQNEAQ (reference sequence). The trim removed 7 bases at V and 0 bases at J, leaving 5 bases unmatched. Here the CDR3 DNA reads TGTGCCAGCATCCCTGGGACAGGGGCTAACTATGGCTACACCTTC. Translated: CASIPGTGANYGYTF.

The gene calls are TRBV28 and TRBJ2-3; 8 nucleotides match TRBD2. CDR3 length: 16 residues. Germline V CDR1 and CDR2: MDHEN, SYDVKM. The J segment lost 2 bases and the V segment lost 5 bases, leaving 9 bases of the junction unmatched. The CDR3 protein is CASSIIAGPNTDTQYF. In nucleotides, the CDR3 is TGTGCCAGCAGTATTATAGCGGGACCAAACACAGATACGCAGTATTTT.

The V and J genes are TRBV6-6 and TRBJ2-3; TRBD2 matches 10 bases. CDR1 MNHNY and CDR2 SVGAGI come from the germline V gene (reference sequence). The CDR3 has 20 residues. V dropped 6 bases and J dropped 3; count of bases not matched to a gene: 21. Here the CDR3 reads CASSLNTLAGLSGGTDTQYF. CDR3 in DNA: TGTGCCAGCAGCCTGAACACACTAGCGGGATTAAGTGGGGGAACAGATACGCAGTATTTT.

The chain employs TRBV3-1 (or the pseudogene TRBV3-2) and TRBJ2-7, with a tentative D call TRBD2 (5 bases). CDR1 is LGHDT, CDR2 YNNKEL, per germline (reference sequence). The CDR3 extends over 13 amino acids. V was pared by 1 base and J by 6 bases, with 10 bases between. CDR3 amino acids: CASSQGLRGEQYF. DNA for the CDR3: TGTGCCAGCAGCCAAGGGCTTCGGGGCGAGCAGTACTTC.

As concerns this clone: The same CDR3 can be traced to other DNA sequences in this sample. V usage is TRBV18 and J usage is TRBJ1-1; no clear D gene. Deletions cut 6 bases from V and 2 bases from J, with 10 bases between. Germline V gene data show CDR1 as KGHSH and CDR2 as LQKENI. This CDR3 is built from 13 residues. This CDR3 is CASSEYLNTEAFF. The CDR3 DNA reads TGTGCCAGCTCCGAGTATTTAAACACTGAAGCTTTCTTT.

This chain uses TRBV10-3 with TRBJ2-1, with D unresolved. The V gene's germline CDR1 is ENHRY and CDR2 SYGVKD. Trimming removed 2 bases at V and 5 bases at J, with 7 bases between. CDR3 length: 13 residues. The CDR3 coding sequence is TGTGCCATCAGTGAGAACTATCACAATGAGCAGTTCTTC. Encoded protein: CAISENYHNEQFF.

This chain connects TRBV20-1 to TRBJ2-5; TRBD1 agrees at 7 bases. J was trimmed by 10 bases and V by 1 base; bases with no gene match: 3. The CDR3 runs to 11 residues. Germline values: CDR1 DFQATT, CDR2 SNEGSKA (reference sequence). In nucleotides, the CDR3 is TGCAGTGCTAGAGGAGGGGGCATCCAGTACTTC. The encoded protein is CSARGGGIQYF.

CDR3 sequence: CASSLALLPRTEAFF. The CDR3 DNA follows: TGTGCCAGCAGTCTAGCCCTCCTTCCGCGCACTGAAGCTTTCTTT. The V call is TRBV6-2 or TRBV6-3, the J call TRBJ1-1; D gene uncertain. This CDR3 spans 15 amino acids. The germline V gene has CDR1 MNHEY and CDR2 SVGEGT. V lost 5 bases and J 4 bases, leaving 17 bases between the germline ends.

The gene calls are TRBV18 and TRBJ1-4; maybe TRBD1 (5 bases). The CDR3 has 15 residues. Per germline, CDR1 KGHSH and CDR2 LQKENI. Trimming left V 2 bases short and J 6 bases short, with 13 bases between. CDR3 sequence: CASSPGNRFDEKLFF. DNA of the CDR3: TGTGCCAGCTCACCAGGTAACAGGTTCGATGAAAAACTGTTTTTT.

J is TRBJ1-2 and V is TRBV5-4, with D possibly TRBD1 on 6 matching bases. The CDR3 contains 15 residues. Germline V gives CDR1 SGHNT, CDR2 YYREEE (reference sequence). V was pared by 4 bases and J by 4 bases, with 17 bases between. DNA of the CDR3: TGTGCCAGCAGCCCCGGGACACTAATGGGCTATGGCTACACCTTC. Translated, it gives CASSPGTLMGYGYTF.

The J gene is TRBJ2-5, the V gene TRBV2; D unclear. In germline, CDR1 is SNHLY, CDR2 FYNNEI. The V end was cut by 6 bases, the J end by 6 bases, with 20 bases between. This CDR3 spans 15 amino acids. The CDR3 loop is CASRRMAPRGKTQYF. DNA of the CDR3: TGTGCCAGCAGGCGGATGGCCCCCCGAGGAAAGACCCAGTACTTC. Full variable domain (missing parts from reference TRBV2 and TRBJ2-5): EPEVTQTPSHQVTQMGQEVILRCVPISNHLYFYWYRQILGQKVEFLVSFYNNEISEKSEIFDDQFSVERPDGSNFTLKIRSTKLEDSAMYFCASRRMAPRGKTQYFGPGTRLLVL.

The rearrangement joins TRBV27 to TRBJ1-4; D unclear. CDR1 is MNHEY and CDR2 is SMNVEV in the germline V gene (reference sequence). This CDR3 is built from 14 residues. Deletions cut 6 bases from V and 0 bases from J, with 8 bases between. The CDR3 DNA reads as TGTGCCAGCAGGTACTCTGCAACTAATGAAAAACTGTTTTTT. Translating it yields CASRYSATNEKLFF.

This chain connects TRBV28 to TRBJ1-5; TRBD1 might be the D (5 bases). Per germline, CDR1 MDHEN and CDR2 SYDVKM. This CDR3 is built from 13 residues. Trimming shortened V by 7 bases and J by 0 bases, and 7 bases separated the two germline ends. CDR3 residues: CASTDNSNQPQHF. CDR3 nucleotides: TGTGCCAGCACGGACAATAGCAATCAGCCCCAGCATTTT.

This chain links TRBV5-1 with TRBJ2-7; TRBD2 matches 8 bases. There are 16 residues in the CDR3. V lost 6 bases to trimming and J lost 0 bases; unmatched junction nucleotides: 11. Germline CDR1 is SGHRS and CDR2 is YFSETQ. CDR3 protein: CASNLAERGNSYEQYF. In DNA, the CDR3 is TGCGCCAGCAATTTGGCCGAGCGGGGGAACTCCTACGAGCAGTACTTC. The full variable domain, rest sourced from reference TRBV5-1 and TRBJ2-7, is KAGVTQTPRYLIKTRGQQVTLSCSPISGHRSVSWYQQTPGQGLQFLFEYFSETQRNKGNFPGRFSGRQFSNSRSEMNVSTLELGDSALYLCASNLAERGNSYEQYFGPGTRLTVT.

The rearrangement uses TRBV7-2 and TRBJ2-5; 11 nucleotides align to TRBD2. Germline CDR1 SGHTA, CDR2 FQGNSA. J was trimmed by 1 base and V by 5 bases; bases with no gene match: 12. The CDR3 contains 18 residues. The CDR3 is CASSLGTSGGGRQETQYF. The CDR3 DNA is TGTGCCAGCAGCCTAGGGACTAGCGGAGGGGGTCGCCAAGAGACCCAGTACTTC.

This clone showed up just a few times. The CDR3 loop is CASSPGTNFYF. The DNA for the CDR3 is TGTGCCAGCAGCCCCGGGACTAACTTCTATTTT. V usage is TRBV12-3 or TRBV12-4 and J usage is TRBJ2-3; 7 bases align to TRBD2. This CDR3 is 11 amino acids long. Trimming cost V 6 bases and J 15 bases; bases outside gene matches: 9.

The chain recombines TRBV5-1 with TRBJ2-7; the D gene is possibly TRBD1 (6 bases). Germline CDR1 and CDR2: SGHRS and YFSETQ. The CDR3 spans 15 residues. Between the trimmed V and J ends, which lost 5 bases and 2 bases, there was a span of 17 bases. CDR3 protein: CASRIGGNTAYEQYF. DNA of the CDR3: TGCGCCAGCAGAATAGGGGGTAACACAGCCTACGAGCAGTACTTC.

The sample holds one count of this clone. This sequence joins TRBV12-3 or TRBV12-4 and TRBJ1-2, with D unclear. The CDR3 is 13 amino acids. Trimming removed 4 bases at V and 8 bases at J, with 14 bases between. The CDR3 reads CASSSHGEAGYTF. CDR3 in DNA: TGTGCCAGCAGTTCGCACGGAGAGGCGGGCTACACCTTC.

The CDR3 DNA is TGTGCCAGCTCACAGTATACCCGGGGCACAGATACGCAGTATTTT. Residues: CASSQYTRGTDTQYF. The chain carries TRBV18 and TRBJ2-3; D is unresolved. Germline loops: CDR1 KGHSH, CDR2 LQKENI. The CDR3 contains 15 residues. The germline V and J ends were trimmed by 4 bases and 1 base, with 12 bases remaining between them.

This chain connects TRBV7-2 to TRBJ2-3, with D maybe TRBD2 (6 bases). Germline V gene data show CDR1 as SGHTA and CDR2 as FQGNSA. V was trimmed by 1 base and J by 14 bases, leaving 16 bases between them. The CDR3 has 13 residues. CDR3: CASSLEEAGNRYF. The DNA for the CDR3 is TGTGCCAGCAGCTTAGAAGAAGCGGGTAATAGGTATTTT.

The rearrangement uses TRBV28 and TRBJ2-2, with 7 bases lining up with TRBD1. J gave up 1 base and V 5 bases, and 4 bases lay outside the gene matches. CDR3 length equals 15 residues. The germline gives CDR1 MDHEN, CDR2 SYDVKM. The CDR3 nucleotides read TGTGCCAGCAGTATAAGACAGGGGAACACCGGGGAGCTGTTTTTT. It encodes CASSIRQGNTGELFF. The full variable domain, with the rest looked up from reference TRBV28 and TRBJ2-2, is DVKVTQSSRYLVKRTGEKVFLECVQDMDHENMFWYRQDPGLGLRLIYFSYDVKMKEKGDIPEGYSVSREKKERFSLILESASTNQTSMYLCASSIRQGNTGELFFGEGSRLTVL.

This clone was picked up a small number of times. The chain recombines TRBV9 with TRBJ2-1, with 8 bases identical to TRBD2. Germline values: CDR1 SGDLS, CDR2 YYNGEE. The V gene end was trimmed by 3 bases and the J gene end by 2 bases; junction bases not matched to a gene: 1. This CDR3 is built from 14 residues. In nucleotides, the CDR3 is TGTGCCAGCAGCGCGGGACTAGCCTACAATGAGCAGTTCTTC. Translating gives CASSAGLAYNEQFF.

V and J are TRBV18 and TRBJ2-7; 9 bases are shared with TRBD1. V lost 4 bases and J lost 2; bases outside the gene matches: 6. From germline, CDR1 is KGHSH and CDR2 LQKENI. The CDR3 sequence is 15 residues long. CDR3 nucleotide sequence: TGTGCCAGCTCACACACGGGACAGGGACCCTACGAGCAGTACTTC. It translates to CASSHTGQGPYEQYF.

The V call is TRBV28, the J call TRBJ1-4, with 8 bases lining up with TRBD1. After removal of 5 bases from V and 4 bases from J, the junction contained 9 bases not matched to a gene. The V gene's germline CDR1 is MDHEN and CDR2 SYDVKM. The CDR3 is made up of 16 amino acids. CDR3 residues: CASSSRQGQVNEKLFF. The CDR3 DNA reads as TGTGCCAGCAGTAGCAGACAGGGGCAGGTTAATGAAAAACTGTTTTTT.

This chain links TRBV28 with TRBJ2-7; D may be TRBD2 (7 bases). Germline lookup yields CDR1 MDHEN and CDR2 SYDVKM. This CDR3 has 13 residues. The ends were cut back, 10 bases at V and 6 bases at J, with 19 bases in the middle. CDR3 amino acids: CATGGHPGVEQYF. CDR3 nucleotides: TGTGCCACCGGGGGGCATCCGGGTGTCGAGCAGTACTTC. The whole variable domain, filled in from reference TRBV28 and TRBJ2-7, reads DVKVTQSSRYLVKRTGEKVFLECVQDMDHENMFWYRQDPGLGLRLIYFSYDVKMKEKGDIPEGYSVSREKKERFSLILESASTNQTSMYLCATGGHPGVEQYFGPGTRLTVT.